These T cell receptor beta chains were read from a single sample in a study of cytomegalovirus exposure and HLA in healthy donors. The protocol was immunoSEQ multiplex PCR, while the TCRdb copy is restricted to in-frame clones and leaves out a portion. The profile shows around 210,000 clones, around 80% of them singletons. Sequenced material: PBMCs. Source of these receptors: a boy aged 5 to 17 in good health and CMV-seronegative. CDR3s include the opening cysteine and the closing phenylalanine or tryptophan. The order of the fields is D gene, J gene, V gene, clone size, CDR3 DNA, CDR3 protein. The D gene is left open where the match is weak. Only some rows state a clone size, as once, few, many or a class for expanded clones.

D: TRBD1; J: TRBJ1-4; V: TRBV7-8; size: few; DNA: TGTGCCAGCAGCTTAAGCAGACAGGGGGCAAAACTGTTTTTT; CDR3: CASSLSRQGAKLFF
D: TRBD1; J: TRBJ1-2; V: TRBV6-1; size: NA; DNA: TGTGCCAGCAGTGGGACAGGGGAGGGTGGCTACACCTTC; CDR3: CASSGTGEGGYTF
D: TRBD1; J: TRBJ1-1; V: TRBV27; size: NA; DNA: TGTGCCAGCAGTAGCCTGGACAGGGTGAACACTGAAGCTTTCTTT; CDR3: CASSSLDRVNTEAFF
D: TRBD2; J: TRBJ2-5; V: TRBV11-3; size: NA; DNA: TGTGCCAGCAGCTTAGTGGGGGGGTTCCAGACGGAGACCCAGTACTTC; CDR3: CASSLVGGFQTETQYF
D: NA; J: TRBJ1-2; V: TRBV6-5; size: NA; DNA: TGTGCCAGCAGTGTCGACCGCGGTGCTTGGATAGGCTACACCTTC; CDR3: CASSVDRGAWIGYTF
D: TRBD1; J: TRBJ1-1; V: TRBV18; size: NA; DNA: TGTGCCAGCTCACCATACACAGGGGGCCTAAACACTGAAGCTTTCTTT; CDR3: CASSPYTGGLNTEAFF
D: NA; J: TRBJ2-3; V: TRBV5-1; size: NA; DNA: TGCGCCAGCAGCTGGATGAGGACTAGCACAGATACGCAGTATTTT; CDR3: CASSWMRTSTDTQYF
D: TRBD2; J: TRBJ2-1; V: TRBV5-1; size: few; DNA: TGCGCCAGCAGCTCCCCGAGCGGGGGAACCTTTTACAATGAGCAGTTCTTC; CDR3: CASSSPSGGTFYNEQFF
D: NA; J: TRBJ2-1; V: TRBV13; size: NA; DNA: TGTGCCAGCAGCTTAGAGTCGTGGAGTGAGCAGTTCTTC; CDR3: CASSLESWSEQFF
D: NA; J: TRBJ2-7; V: TRBV28; size: NA; DNA: TGTGCCAGTTCGACAGGTTTTATATTGAATCCGTACTTC; CDR3: CASSTGFILNPYF
D: TRBD1; J: TRBJ1-3; V: TRBV12-5; size: NA; DNA: TGTGCTAGTTCCCACGGACAGGGGAGCAACACCATATATTTT; CDR3: CASSHGQGSNTIYF
D: NA; J: TRBJ1-2; V: TRBV6-5; size: once; DNA: TGTGCCAGCAGCGGTACGAGCCATAACTATGGCTACACCTTC; CDR3: CASSGTSHNYGYTF
D: TRBD1; J: TRBJ1-1; V: TRBV2; size: NA; DNA: TGTGCCAGCAATTTTTATAAGACAGGGGAAGAGACTGAAGCTTTCTTT; CDR3: CASNFYKTGEETEAFF
D: NA; J: TRBJ2-7; V: TRBV6-5; size: NA; DNA: TGTGCCAGCAGTTACTCGTCGCTAGGATACGAGCAGTACTTC; CDR3: CASSYSSLGYEQYF
D: TRBD2; J: TRBJ2-1; V: TRBV5-4; size: NA; DNA: TGTGCCAGCAGCTTGATAAGCGGGAAAGACAATGAGCAGTTCTTC; CDR3: CASSLISGKDNEQFF
D: NA; J: TRBJ2-2; V: TRBV6-1; size: few; DNA: TGTGCCAGCAGTGAATATCGAGACGGGGAGCTGTTTTTT; CDR3: CASSEYRDGELFF
D: TRBD1; J: TRBJ2-2; V: TRBV11-3; size: few; DNA: TGTGCCAGCAGTCTCCGCCAAGGGGGCGGCACCGGGGAGCTGTTTTTT; CDR3: CASSLRQGGGTGELFF
D: TRBD2; J: TRBJ2-2; V: TRBV4-1; size: once; DNA: TGCGCCAGCAGCTTGCGGGGACTAGCGGGGACGAACACCGGGGAGCTGTTTTTT; CDR3: CASSLRGLAGTNTGELFF
D: NA; J: TRBJ1-6; V: TRBV6-1; size: NA; DNA: TGTGCCAGCAGTGACGGACAAGGGGAGGGTTCACCCCTCCACTTT; CDR3: CASSDGQGEGSPLHF
D: NA; J: TRBJ1-1; V: TRBV7-6; size: once; DNA: TGTGCCAGCAGCTTATCGGGAGTCAGTGAAGCTTTCTTT; CDR3: CASSLSGVSEAFF
D: NA; J: TRBJ1-5; V: TRBV2; size: NA; DNA: TGTGCCAGCAGTGATTATAAGGGGAATCAGCCCCAGCATTTT; CDR3: CASSDYKGNQPQHF
D: NA; J: TRBJ1-5; V: TRBV6-5; size: few; DNA: TGTGCCAGCAGTTACAACGCAGGTAGCAATCAGCCCCAGCATTTT; CDR3: CASSYNAGSNQPQHF
D: NA; J: TRBJ1-5; V: TRBV6-6; size: NA; DNA: TGTGCCAGCAGCCGTATCAATCAGCCCCAGCATTTT; CDR3: CASSRINQPQHF
D: NA; J: TRBJ1-3; V: TRBV5-1; size: NA; DNA: TGCGCCAGCAGCCCGAGAGAGGGCCTAGGAAACACCATATATTTT; CDR3: CASSPREGLGNTIYF
D: TRBD2; J: TRBJ2-7; V: TRBV11-2; size: NA; DNA: TGTGCCAGCAGCGGGGGACTAGTTAGCTACGAGCAGTACTTC; CDR3: CASSGGLVSYEQYF
D: NA; J: TRBJ2-1; V: TRBV5-1; size: few; DNA: TGCGCCAGCAGCTTGGGGTCCGGCTCCTACAATGAGCAGTTCTTC; CDR3: CASSLGSGSYNEQFF
D: NA; J: TRBJ2-7; V: TRBV4-2; size: NA; DNA: TGTGCCAGCAGCCGCGTCGTGCAGGGGGGTTACGAGCAGTACTTC; CDR3: CASSRVVQGGYEQYF
D: TRBD1; J: TRBJ1-1; V: TRBV25-1; size: few; DNA: TGTGCCACTGCGGGACAGCTGAACACTGAAGCTTTCTTT; CDR3: CATAGQLNTEAFF
D: TRBD2; J: TRBJ2-3; V: TRBV5-1; size: NA; DNA: TGCGCCAGCAGCAAGGGACTAGCGGAGGGCGCAGATACGCAGTATTTT; CDR3: CASSKGLAEGADTQYF
D: TRBD1; J: TRBJ2-7; V: TRBV7-7; size: NA; DNA: TGTGCCAGCAGAGAGACAGGGGGCACCGACGAGCAGTACTTC; CDR3: CASRETGGTDEQYF
D: TRBD2; J: TRBJ2-5; V: TRBV6-5; size: NA; DNA: TGTGCCAGCAGTTTGGCGGGGGGTGGTCAAGAGACCCAGTACTTC; CDR3: CASSLAGGGQETQYF
D: NA; J: TRBJ1-1; V: TRBV2; size: NA; DNA: TGTGCCAGCAGACCGGACGGACTAGAAGCTTTCTTT; CDR3: CASRPDGLEAFF
D: NA; J: TRBJ2-7; V: TRBV5-1; size: NA; DNA: TGCGCCAGCAGCCCCATAGAGAACTCCTACGAGCAGTACTTC; CDR3: CASSPIENSYEQYF
D: TRBD2; J: TRBJ2-5; V: TRBV7-3; size: NA; DNA: TGTGCCAGCAGCTGGCGGGGGGGCCAAGAGACCCAGTACTTC; CDR3: CASSWRGGQETQYF
D: NA; J: TRBJ2-7; V: TRBV25-1; size: NA; DNA: TGTGCCAGCAGTCCTCCGGACAGAAGCTCCTACGAGCAGTACTTC; CDR3: CASSPPDRSSYEQYF
D: TRBD1; J: TRBJ1-5; V: TRBV6-5; size: NA; DNA: TGTGCCAGCAGTCGGACAGGGCCCCTTGGTCAGCCCCAGCATTTT; CDR3: CASSRTGPLGQPQHF
D: TRBD1; J: TRBJ2-7; V: TRBV13; size: NA; DNA: TGTGCCAGCAGCCTAGGGACAGCAGCCTACGAGCAGTACTTC; CDR3: CASSLGTAAYEQYF
D: TRBD2; J: TRBJ2-3; V: TRBV11-3; size: few; DNA: TGTGCCAGCAGCTTAGGGACTAGCGGGAAGGCAGATACGCAGTATTTT; CDR3: CASSLGTSGKADTQYF
D: NA; J: TRBJ2-7; V: TRBV27; size: NA; DNA: TGTGCCAGCAGTTCGCAGGGAAGGTCCTACGAGCAGTACTTC; CDR3: CASSSQGRSYEQYF
D: NA; J: TRBJ2-2; V: TRBV27; size: few; DNA: TGTGCCAGCAGCGGCCCAGGCGGGGAGCTGTTTTTT; CDR3: CASSGPGGELFF
D: NA; J: TRBJ1-2; V: TRBV29-1; size: NA; DNA: TGCAGCGTTGAGAGAGAGGGAAAGGGTGGCTACACCTTC; CDR3: CSVEREGKGGYTF
D: TRBD2; J: TRBJ2-4; V: TRBV10-3; size: NA; DNA: TGTGCCATCAGTGAGGATCTATTGGGCGGGAGGGACATTCAGTACTTC; CDR3: CAISEDLLGGRDIQYF
D: NA; J: TRBJ1-1; V: TRBV7-9; size: NA; DNA: TGTGCCAGCAGCGCTGGCGTAAGGGGCACTGAAGCTTTCTTT; CDR3: CASSAGVRGTEAFF
D: NA; J: TRBJ1-3; V: TRBV11-2; size: NA; DNA: TGTGCCAGCAGCTTAATTAAGGGGCCGATAGGAAACACCATATATTTT; CDR3: CASSLIKGPIGNTIYF
D: NA; J: TRBJ2-1; V: TRBV19; size: NA; DNA: TGTGCCAGTAGTATAGGAACAGGGAAGGTCAATGAGCAGTTCTTC; CDR3: CASSIGTGKVNEQFF
D: TRBD1; J: TRBJ1-1; V: TRBV10-3; size: few; DNA: TGTGCCATCAGGCGGGGACAGGGGGCGAACACTGAAGCTTTCTTT; CDR3: CAIRRGQGANTEAFF
D: NA; J: TRBJ1-5; V: TRBV6-1; size: few; DNA: TGTGCCAGCAGCGACACTCCTACTGGAGGTCAGCCCCAGCATTTT; CDR3: CASSDTPTGGQPQHF
D: NA; J: TRBJ1-1; V: TRBV10-3; size: NA; DNA: TGTGCCATCAGTGAAGGTGCCCGGAGACTGATGAACACTGAAGCTTTCTTT; CDR3: CAISEGARRLMNTEAFF
D: TRBD1; J: TRBJ2-7; V: TRBV4-1; size: NA; DNA: TGCGCCAGCAGCCTAGGGACAGGTTCCTACGAGCAGTACTTC; CDR3: CASSLGTGSYEQYF
D: TRBD1; J: TRBJ1-1; V: TRBV6-5; size: once; DNA: TGTGCCAGCAGTCTGCGGACAGGGGGCACTGAAGCTTTCTTT; CDR3: CASSLRTGGTEAFF
D: TRBD2; J: TRBJ2-3; V: TRBV9; size: NA; DNA: TGTGCCAGCAGCCCCCACCGAGCGGGGACCACAGATACGCAGTATTTT; CDR3: CASSPHRAGTTDTQYF
D: TRBD1; J: TRBJ1-4; V: TRBV4-1; size: NA; DNA: TGCGCCAGCAGCCAAGATCTGGAGACAGGGGGCAAAGGTCGGGAAAAACTGTTTTTT; CDR3: CASSQDLETGGKGREKLFF
D: NA; J: TRBJ2-7; V: TRBV4-1; size: NA; DNA: TGCGCCAGCAGCCAAGTTAACTCCTACGAGCAGTACTTC; CDR3: CASSQVNSYEQYF
D: TRBD2; J: TRBJ2-5; V: TRBV5-4; size: NA; DNA: TGTGCCAGCAGCCCCGGGACTAGCGAGACCCAGTACTTC; CDR3: CASSPGTSETQYF
D: TRBD2; J: TRBJ2-1; V: TRBV10-3; size: NA; DNA: TGTGCCATCAGTGAAAGCGGGAGGGCCCGGAATGAGCAGTTCTTC; CDR3: CAISESGRARNEQFF
D: NA; J: TRBJ1-5; V: TRBV27; size: NA; DNA: TGTGCCAGCAGTTTAATCGGCAATCAGCCCCAGCATTTT; CDR3: CASSLIGNQPQHF
D: TRBD1; J: TRBJ1-2; V: TRBV6-1; size: NA; DNA: TGTGCCAGCAGTACCCGGGACAGGGTCGGAGGCTACACCTTC; CDR3: CASSTRDRVGGYTF
D: TRBD1; J: TRBJ1-2; V: TRBV2; size: NA; DNA: TGTGCCAGCAGTGAACAGGGGGCTGGAGGCTACACCTTC; CDR3: CASSEQGAGGYTF